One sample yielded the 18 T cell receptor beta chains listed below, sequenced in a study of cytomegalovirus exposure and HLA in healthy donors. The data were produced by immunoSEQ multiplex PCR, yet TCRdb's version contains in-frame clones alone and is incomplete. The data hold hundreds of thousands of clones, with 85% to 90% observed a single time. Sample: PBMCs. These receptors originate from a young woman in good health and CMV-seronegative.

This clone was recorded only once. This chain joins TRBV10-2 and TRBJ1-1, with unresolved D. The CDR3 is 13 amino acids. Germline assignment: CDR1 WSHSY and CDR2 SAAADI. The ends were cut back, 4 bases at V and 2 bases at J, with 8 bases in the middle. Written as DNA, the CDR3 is TGCGCCAGCAGTGCTTTGCGAAACACTGAAGCTTTCTTT. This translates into CASSALRNTEAFF.

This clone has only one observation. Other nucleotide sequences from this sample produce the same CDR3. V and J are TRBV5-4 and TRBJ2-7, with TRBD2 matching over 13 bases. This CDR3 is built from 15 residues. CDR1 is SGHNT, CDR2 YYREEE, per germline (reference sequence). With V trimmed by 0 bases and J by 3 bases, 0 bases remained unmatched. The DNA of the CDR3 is TGTGCCAGCAGCTTGGGACTAGCGGGAGGCTACGAGCAGTACTTC. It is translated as CASSLGLAGGYEQYF. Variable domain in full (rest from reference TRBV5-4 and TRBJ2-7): ETGVTQSPTHLIKTRGQQVTLRCSSQSGHNTVSWYQQALGQGPQFIFQYYREEENGRGNFPPRFSGLQFPNYSSELNVNALELDDSALYLCASSLGLAGGYEQYFGPGTRLTVT.

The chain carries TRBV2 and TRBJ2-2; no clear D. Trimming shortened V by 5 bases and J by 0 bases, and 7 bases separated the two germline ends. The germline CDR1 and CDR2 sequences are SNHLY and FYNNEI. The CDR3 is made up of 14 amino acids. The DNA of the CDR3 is TGTGCCAGCAGTCCAACTCCGAACACCGGGGAGCTGTTTTTT. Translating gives CASSPTPNTGELFF.

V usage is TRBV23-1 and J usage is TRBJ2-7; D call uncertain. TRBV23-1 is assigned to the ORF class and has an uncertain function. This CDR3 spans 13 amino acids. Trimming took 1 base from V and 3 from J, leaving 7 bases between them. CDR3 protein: CASSQCFYYEQYF. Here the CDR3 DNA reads TGCGCCAGCAGTCAATGTTTCTACTACGAGCAGTACTTC.

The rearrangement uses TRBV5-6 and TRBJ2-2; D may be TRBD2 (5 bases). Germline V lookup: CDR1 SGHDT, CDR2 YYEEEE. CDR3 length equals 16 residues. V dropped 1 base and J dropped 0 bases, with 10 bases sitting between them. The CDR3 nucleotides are TGTGCCAGCAGCTTGAATAGCGACGCGAACACCGGGGAGCTGTTTTTT. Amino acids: CASSLNSDANTGELFF.

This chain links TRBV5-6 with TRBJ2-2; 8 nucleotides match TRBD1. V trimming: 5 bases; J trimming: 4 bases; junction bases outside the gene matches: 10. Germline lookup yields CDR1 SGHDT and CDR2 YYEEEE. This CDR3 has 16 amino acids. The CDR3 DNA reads TGTGCCAGCAGAGTCGCCTGGCAGGGGGCCACCGGGGAGCTGTTTTTT. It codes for CASRVAWQGATGELFF.

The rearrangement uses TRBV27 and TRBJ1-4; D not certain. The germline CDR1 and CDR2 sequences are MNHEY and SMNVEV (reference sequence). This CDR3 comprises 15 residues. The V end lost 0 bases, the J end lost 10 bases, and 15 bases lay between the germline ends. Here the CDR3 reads CASSLSGGRLGKLFF. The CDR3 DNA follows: TGTGCCAGCAGTTTATCCGGCGGAAGGCTCGGAAAACTGTTTTTT.

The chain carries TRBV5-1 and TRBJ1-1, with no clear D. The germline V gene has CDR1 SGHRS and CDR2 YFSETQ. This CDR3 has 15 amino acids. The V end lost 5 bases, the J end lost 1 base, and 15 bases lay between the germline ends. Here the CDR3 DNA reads TGCGCCAGCAGAGGATCTGCGGTCGGGAACACTGAAGCTTTCTTT. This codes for CASRGSAVGNTEAFF. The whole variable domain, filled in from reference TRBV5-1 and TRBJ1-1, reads KAGVTQTPRYLIKTRGQQVTLSCSPISGHRSVSWYQQTPGQGLQFLFEYFSETQRNKGNFPGRFSGRQFSNSRSEMNVSTLELGDSALYLCASRGSAVGNTEAFFGQGTRLTVV.

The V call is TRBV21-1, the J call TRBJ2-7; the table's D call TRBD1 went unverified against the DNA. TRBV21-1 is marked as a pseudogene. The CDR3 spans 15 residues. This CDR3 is CASSPRDTASYEQYF. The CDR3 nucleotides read TGTGCCAGCAGCCCCCGGGACACTGCCTCCTACGAGCAGTACTTC.

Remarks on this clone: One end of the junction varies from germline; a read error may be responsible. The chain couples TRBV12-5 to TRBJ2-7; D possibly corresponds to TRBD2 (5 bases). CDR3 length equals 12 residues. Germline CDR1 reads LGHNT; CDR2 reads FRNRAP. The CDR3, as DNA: TGTACTAGTGGTTTGATAAACAACGAGCAGTACTTC. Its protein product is CTSGLINNEQYF.

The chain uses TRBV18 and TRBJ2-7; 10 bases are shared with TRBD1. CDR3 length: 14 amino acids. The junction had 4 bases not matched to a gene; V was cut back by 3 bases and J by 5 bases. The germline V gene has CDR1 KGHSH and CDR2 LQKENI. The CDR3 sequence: CASSPLGTGDEQYF. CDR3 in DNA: TGTGCCAGCTCACCGCTTGGGACAGGGGACGAGCAGTACTTC.

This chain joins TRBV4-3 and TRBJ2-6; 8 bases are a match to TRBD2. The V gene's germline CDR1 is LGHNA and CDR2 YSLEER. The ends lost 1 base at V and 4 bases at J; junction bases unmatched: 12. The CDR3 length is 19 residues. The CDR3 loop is CASSQGVAGKGLGANVLTF. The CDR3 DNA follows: TGCGCCAGCAGCCAAGGGGTAGCGGGGAAAGGTTTGGGGGCCAACGTCCTGACTTTC.

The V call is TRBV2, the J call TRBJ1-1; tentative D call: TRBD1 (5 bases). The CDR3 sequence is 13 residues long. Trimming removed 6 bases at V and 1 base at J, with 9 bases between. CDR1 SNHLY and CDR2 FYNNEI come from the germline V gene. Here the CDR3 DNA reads TGTGCCAGCAGCGGACAAACGAACACTGAAGCTTTCTTT. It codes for CASSGQTNTEAFF.

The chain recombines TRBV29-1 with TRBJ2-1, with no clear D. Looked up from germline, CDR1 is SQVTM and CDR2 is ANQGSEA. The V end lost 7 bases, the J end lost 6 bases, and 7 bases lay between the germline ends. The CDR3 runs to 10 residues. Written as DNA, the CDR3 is TGCAGCGGCGACATCAATGAGCAGTTCTTC. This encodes CSGDINEQFF.

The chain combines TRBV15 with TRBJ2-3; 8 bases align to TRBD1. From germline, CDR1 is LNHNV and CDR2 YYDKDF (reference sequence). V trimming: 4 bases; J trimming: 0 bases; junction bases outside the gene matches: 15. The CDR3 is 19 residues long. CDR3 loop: CATSTDPRQGLESTDTQYF. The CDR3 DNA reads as TGTGCCACCAGCACCGACCCTAGACAGGGGTTGGAAAGCACAGATACGCAGTATTTT.

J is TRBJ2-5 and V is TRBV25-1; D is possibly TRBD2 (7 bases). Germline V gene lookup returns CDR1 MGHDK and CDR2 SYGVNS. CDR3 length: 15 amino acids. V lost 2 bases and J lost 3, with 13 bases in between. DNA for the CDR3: TGTGCCAGCAGTGAAAGGCGGGGGCAGAAAGAGACCCAGTACTTC. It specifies CASSERRGQKETQYF.

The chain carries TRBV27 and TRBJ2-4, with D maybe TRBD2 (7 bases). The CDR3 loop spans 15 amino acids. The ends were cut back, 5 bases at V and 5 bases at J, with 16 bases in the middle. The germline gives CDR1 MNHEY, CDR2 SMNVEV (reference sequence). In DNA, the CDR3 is TGTGCCAGCAGTCGAATTGGAGGGGGGGAAAACATTCAGTACTTC. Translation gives CASSRIGGGENIQYF.

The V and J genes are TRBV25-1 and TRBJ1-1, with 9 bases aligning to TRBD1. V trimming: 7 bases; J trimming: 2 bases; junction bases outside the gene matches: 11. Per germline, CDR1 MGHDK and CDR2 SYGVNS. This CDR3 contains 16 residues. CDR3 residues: CASTPGQGVRNTEAFF. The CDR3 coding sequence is TGTGCCAGCACCCCGGGACAGGGTGTTCGCAACACTGAAGCTTTCTTT.